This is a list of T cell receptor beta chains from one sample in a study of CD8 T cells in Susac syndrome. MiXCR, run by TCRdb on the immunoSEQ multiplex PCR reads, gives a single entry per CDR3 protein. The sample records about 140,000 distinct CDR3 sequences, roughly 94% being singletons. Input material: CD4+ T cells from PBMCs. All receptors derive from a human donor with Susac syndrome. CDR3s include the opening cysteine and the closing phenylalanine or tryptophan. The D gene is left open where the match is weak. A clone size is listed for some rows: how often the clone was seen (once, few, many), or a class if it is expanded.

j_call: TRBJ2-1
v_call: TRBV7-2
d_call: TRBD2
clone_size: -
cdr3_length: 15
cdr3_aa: CASSRTLGVAGHQFF
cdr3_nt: TGTGCCAGCAGCCGGACGTTGGGAGTAGCGGGCCATCAGTTCTTC

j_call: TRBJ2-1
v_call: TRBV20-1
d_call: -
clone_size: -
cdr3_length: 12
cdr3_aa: CSATSTSGEQFF
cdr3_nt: TGCAGTGCGACCTCGACCTCGGGTGAGCAGTTCTTC

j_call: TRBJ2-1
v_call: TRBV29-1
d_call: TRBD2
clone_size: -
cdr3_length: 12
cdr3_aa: CSVGLAGVEQFF
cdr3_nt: TGCAGCGTCGGACTAGCGGGAGTTGAGCAGTTCTTC

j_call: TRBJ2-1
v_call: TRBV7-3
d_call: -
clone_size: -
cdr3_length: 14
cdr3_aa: CASSSLASSNEQFF
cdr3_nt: TGTGCCAGCAGCAGCTTGGCCTCGTCCAATGAGCAGTTCTTC

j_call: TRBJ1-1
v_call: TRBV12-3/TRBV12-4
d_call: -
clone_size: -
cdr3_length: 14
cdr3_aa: CASSLLGRSTEAFF
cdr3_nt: TGTGCCAGCAGTTTATTAGGGAGATCCACTGAAGCTTTCTTT

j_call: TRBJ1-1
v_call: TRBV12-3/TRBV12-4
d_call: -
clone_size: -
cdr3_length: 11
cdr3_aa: CASSSVTEVFF
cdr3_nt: TGTGCCAGCAGTTCAGTCACTGAAGTTTTCTTT

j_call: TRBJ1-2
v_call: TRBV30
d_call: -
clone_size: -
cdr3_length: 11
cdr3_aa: CASPEPGGYTF
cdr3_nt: TGTGCCTCCCCAGAGCCGGGTGGCTACACCTTC

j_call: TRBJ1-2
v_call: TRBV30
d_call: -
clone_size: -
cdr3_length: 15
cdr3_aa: CAWSVRFRVPYGYTF
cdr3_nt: TGTGCCTGGAGTGTACGATTTCGGGTCCCTTATGGCTACACCTTC

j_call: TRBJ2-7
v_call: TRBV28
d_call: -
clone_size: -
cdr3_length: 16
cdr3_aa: CASSSAGGIISYEQYF
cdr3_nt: TGTGCCAGCAGTTCCGCCGGGGGAATAATCTCCTACGAGCAGTACTTC

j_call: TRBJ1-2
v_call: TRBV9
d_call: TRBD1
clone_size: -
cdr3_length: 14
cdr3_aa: CASSVRSQGGGYTF
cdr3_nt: TGTGCCAGCAGCGTACGCTCTCAAGGGGGCGGCTACACCTTC

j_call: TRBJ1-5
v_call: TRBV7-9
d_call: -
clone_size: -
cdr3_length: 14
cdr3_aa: CASSHDGGFQPQHF
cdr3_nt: TGTGCCAGCAGTCATGATGGGGGCTTCCAGCCCCAGCATTTT

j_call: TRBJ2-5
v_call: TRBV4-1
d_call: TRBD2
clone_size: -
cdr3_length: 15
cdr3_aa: CASSLLGLAEETQYF
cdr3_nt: TGCGCCAGCAGCCTACTCGGACTAGCGGAAGAGACCCAGTACTTC

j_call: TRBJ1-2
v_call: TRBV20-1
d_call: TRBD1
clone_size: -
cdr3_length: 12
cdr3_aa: CSAKDRGHGYTF
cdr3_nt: TGCAGTGCAAAGGACAGGGGGCATGGCTACACCTTC

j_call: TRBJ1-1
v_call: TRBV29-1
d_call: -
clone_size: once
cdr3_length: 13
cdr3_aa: CSVVGGLYTEAFF
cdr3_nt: TGCAGCGTTGTGGGCGGCCTCTACACTGAAGCTTTCTTT

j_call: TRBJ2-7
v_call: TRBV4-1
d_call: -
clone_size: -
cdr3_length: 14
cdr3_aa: CASSTLEGSYEQYF
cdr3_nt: TGCGCCAGCAGCACCTTGGAAGGCTCCTACGAGCAGTACTTC

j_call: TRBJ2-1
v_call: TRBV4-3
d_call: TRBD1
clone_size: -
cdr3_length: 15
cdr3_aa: CASSRDRTGRIEQFF
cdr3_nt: TGCGCCAGCAGCCGGGACAGGACAGGGCGAATTGAGCAGTTCTTC

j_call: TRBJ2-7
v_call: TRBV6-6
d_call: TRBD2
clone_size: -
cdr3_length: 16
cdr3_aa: CASTSLAGDGSYEQYF
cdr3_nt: TGTGCCAGCACGAGTCTAGCGGGGGACGGCTCCTACGAGCAGTACTTC

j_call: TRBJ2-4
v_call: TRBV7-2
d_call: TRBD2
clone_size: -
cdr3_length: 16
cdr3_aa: CASSMTGGVTKNIQYF
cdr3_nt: TGTGCCAGCAGCATGACGGGGGGTGTAACCAAAAACATTCAGTACTTC

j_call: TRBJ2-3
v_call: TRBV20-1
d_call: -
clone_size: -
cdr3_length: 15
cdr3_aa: CSARVGITLTDTQYF
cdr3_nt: TGCAGTGCTAGAGTAGGGATAACTCTGACAGATACGCAGTATTTT

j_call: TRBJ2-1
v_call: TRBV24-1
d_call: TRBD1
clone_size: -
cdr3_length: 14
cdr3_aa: CATSPSTGFNEQFF
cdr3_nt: TGTGCCACCAGTCCCTCGACAGGGTTCAATGAGCAGTTCTTC

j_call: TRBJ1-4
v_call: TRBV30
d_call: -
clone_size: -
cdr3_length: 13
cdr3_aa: CAWSKEQGGKLFF
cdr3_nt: TGTGCCTGGAGTAAGGAACAGGGCGGAAAACTGTTTTTT

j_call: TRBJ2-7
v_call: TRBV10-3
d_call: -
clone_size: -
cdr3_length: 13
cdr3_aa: CAIGGGGFNEQYF
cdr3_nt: TGTGCCATCGGGGGGGGCGGGTTCAACGAGCAGTACTTC

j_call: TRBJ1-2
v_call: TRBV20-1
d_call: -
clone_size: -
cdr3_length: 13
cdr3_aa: CSARDQPADGYTF
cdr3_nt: TGCAGTGCTAGGGACCAACCTGCGGATGGCTACACCTTC

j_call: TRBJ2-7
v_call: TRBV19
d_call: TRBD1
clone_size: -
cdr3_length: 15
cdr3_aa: CASSTTGTGFYEQYF
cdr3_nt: TGTGCCAGTAGTACTACCGGGACAGGGTTCTACGAGCAGTACTTC

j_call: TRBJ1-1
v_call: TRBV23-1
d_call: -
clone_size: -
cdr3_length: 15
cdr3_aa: CASSQSLRGTTEAFF
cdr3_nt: TGCGCCAGCAGTCAATCGTTGCGGGGGACCACTGAAGCTTTCTTT

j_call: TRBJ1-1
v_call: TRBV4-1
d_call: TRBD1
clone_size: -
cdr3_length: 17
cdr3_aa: CASSQARDRGGTTEAFF
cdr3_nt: TGCGCCAGCAGCCAAGCCCGGGACAGGGGAGGGACCACTGAAGCTTTCTTT

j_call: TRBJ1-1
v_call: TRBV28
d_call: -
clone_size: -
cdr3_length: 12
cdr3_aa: CASSSYPTEAFF
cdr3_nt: TGTGCCAGCAGTTCGTACCCCACTGAAGCTTTCTTT

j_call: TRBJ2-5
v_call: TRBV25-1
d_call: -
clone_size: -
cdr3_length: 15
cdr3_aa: CASSEEGGAQETQYF
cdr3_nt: TGTGCCAGCAGTGAAGAGGGGGGGGCCCAAGAGACCCAGTACTTC

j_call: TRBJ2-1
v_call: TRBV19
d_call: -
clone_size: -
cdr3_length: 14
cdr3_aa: CASSKGFYFNEQFF
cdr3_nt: TGTGCCAGTAGTAAGGGGTTTTATTTCAATGAGCAGTTCTTC

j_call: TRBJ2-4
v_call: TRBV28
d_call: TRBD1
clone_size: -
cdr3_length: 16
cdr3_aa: CASSSPTGESWGGQYF
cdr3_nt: TGTGCCAGCAGTTCTCCGACAGGGGAATCTTGGGGAGGACAGTACTTC

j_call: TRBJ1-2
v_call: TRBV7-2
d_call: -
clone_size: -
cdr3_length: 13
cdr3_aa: CASSRRGGASYTF
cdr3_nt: TGTGCCAGCAGCCGTCGGGGGGGTGCGAGCTACACCTTC

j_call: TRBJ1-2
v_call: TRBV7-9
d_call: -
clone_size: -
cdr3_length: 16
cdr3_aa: CASSLLTPTANYGYTF
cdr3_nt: TGTGCCAGCAGCTTATTAACCCCGACAGCGAACTATGGCTACACCTTC

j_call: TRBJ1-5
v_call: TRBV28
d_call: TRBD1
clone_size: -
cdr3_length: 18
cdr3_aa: CASSFRGTPKYSNQPQHF
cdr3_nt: TGTGCCAGCAGTTTCAGGGGGACACCAAAATATAGCAATCAGCCCCAGCATTTT

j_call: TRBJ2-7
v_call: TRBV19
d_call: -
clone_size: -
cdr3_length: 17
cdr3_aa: CASSISYPGRSSYEQYF
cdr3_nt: TGTGCCAGTAGTATTTCCTATCCGGGAAGGTCGTCCTACGAGCAGTACTTC

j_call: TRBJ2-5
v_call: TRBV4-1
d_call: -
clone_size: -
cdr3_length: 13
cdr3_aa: CASSQLIGETQYF
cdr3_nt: TGCGCCAGCAGCCAATTGATTGGGGAGACCCAGTACTTC

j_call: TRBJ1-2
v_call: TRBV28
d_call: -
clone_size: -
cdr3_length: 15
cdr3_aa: CASSSHRLPGYGYTF
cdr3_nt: TGTGCCAGCAGTTCCCACAGGCTACCAGGTTATGGCTACACCTTC

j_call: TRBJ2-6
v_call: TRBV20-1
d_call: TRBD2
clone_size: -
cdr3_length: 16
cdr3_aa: CSALGLVRSGANVLTF
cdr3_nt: TGCAGTGCCCTGGGACTAGTTAGGTCTGGGGCCAACGTCCTGACTTTC

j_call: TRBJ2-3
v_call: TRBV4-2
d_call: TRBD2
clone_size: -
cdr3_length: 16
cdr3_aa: CASSRSGSVSADTQYF
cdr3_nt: TGTGCCAGCAGCCGAAGCGGGAGCGTAAGTGCAGATACGCAGTATTTT

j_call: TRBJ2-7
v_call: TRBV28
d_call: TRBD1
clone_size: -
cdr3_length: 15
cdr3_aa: CASRTRDRGTYEQYF
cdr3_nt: TGTGCCAGCAGGACCCGGGACAGGGGCACCTACGAGCAGTACTTC

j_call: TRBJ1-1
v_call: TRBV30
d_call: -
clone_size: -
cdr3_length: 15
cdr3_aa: CAWSPKQAANTEAFF
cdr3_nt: TGTGCCTGGAGTCCCAAGCAGGCAGCGAACACTGAAGCTTTCTTT

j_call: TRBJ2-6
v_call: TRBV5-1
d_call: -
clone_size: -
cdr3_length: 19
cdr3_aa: CASSLEGARASSGANVLTF
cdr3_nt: TGCGCCAGCAGCTTGGAAGGGGCCAGGGCCAGCTCTGGGGCCAACGTCCTGACTTTC

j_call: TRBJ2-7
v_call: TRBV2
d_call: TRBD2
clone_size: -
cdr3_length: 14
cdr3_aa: CASVRLAGTYEQYF
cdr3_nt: TGTGCCAGCGTAAGACTAGCGGGTACCTACGAGCAGTACTTC

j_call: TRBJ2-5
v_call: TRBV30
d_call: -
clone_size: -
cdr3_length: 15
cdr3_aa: CAWSVGGTGGETQYF
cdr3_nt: TGTGCCTGGAGTGTTGGGGGAACCGGGGGAGAGACCCAGTACTTC

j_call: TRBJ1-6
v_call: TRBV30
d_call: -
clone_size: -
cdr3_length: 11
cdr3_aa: CAWSGNSPLHF
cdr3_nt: TGTGCCTGGAGTGGTAATTCACCCCTCCACTTT

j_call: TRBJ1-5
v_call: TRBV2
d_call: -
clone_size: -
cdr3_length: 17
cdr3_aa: CASVLTLAGARNQPQHF
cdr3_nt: TGTGCCAGCGTTTTAACCCTGGCAGGGGCCCGTAATCAGCCCCAGCATTTT

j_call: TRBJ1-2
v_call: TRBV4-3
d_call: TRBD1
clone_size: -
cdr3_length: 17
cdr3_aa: CASSQEHHPTGGYGYTF
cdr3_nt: TGCGCCAGCAGCCAAGAGCATCACCCAACAGGGGGTTATGGCTACACCTTC

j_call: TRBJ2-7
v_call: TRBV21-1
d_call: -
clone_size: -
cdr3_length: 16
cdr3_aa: CASSQSWLAGPYEQYF
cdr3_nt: TGTGCCAGCAGCCAAAGCTGGCTAGCGGGGCCCTACGAGCAGTACTTC

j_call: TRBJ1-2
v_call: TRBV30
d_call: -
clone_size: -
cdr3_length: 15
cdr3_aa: CAWSSPGPRNYGYTF
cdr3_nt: TGTGCCTGGAGTTCCCCTGGACCGCGAAACTATGGCTACACCTTC

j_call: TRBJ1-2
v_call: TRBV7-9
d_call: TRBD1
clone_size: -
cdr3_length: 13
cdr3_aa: CASSQQGDYGYTF
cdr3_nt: TGTGCCAGCAGTCAACAGGGGGACTATGGCTACACCTTC

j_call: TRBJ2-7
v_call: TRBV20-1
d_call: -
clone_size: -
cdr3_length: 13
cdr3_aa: CSARGQMVDEQYF
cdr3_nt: TGCAGTGCTAGAGGCCAAATGGTGGACGAGCAGTACTTC

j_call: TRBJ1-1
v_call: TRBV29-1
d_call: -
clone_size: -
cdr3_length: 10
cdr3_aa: CSAGRSEAFF
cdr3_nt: TGCAGCGCAGGCCGCTCTGAAGCTTTCTTT

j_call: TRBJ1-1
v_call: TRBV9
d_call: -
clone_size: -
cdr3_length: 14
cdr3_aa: CAPGADKNLTEAFF
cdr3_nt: TGTGCCCCCGGGGCGGACAAAAACCTCACTGAAGCTTTCTTT

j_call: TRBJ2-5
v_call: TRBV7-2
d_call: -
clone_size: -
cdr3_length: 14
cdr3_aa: CASSHDPVGETQYF
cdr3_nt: TGTGCCAGCAGCCACGATCCGGTGGGGGAGACCCAGTACTTC

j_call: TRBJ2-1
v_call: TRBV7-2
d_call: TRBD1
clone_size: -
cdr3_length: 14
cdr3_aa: CASSTQWTGYLMFF
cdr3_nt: TGTGCCAGCAGCACCCAGTGGACAGGGTACCTTATGTTCTTC

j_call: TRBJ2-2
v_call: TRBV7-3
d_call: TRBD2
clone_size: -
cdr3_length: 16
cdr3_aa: CASSKGAGSDTGELFF
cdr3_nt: TGTGCCAGCAGCAAAGGAGCGGGAAGCGACACCGGGGAGCTGTTTTTT